This entry features one T cell receptor beta chain sequence. The target antigen is unknown. This record belongs to a study of T-cell memory formation after mild COVID-19. About the study: For the most part, TCR clusters were specific to one donor. Points from the study as a whole: Clones shrinking from day 15 to 85 showed even CD4/CD8 mixes; later expanders tilted CD4+. Contracting CD4+ clones sat mainly in CM and EM; CD8+ in EMRA.

Germline V gene lookup returns CDR1 MDHEN and CDR2 SYDVKM. With 8 bases clipped from V and 3 bases from J, the junction kept 6 bases outside the gene matches. This CDR3 has 14 residues. The authors produced TCR alpha and TCR beta cDNA libraries with sample barcodes and UMIs by 5'RACE using constant-segment primers. TCRdb re-derived calls from the 5' RACE reads in MiXCR, one entry per CDR3 protein. The top ten clones hold around a fifth of a sample with hundreds of thousands of distinct CDR3 sequences, about 15% of them seen once. This sequence originates from a man younger than 35 who had mild COVID-19 (a few samples of this study predate the infection). Cell type and time point are not known. Source material: PBMCs or a T cell subset sorted from them (not recorded which). The chain has TRBV28 and TRBJ2-1; 8 nucleotides match TRBD1. CDR3 region: CASLDREIYNEQFF. The CDR3 DNA reads as TGTGCCAGCCTGGACAGGGAGATCTACAATGAGCAGTTCTTC.